The 26 T cell receptor beta chains listed next were all sequenced from one sample in a study of blood T cell repertoires in COVID-19. Sequencing used immunoSEQ multiplex PCR; TCRdb keeps in-frame clones, though not all of them. The top ten clones hold about 2% of a sample with some 83,000 clones, approximately 89% of them seen once. Sequenced: peripheral blood. All receptors come from a man aged 50-59 years with acute or convalescent COVID-19.

The chain is built from TRBV10-1 and TRBJ1-3; D ambiguous. CDR3 length: 15 amino acids. V lost 5 bases to trimming and J lost 1 base, with 12 bases between them. The germline CDR1 and CDR2 sequences are WNHNN and SYGVQD (reference sequence). The CDR3 here is CASSRDRDSGNTIYF. The CDR3 DNA reads as TGCGCCAGCAGTCGAGACCGGGATTCTGGAAACACCATATATTTT.

This clone was seen a few times. V usage is TRBV4-1 and J usage is TRBJ2-2; a possible D gene is TRBD2 (5 bases). Germline V gives CDR1 MGHRA, CDR2 YSYEKL. Trimming removed 1 base from V and 0 bases from J, with 9 bases in between. The CDR3 spans 16 residues. DNA of the CDR3: TGCGCCAGCAGCCAAGCCAGCGGAGCGAACACCGGGGAGCTGTTTTTT. Translating it yields CASSQASGANTGELFF.

The chain recombines TRBV5-1 with TRBJ2-3, with a tentative D call TRBD1 (5 bases). Germline V gene sequence: CDR1 SGHRS, CDR2 YFSETQ. Trimming stripped 3 bases from V and 8 bases from J, with 22 bases between. The CDR3 length is 16 residues. CDR3 region: CASSSLSQGRVGTQYF. The CDR3 coding sequence is TGCGCCAGCAGCTCCCTTAGCCAGGGTAGGGTCGGTACGCAGTATTTT.

V and J are TRBV10-3 and TRBJ2-7, with a tentative D call TRBD2 (6 bases). CDR3 size: 13 residues. Trimming left V 4 bases short and J 5 bases short, with 12 bases between. CDR1 and CDR2 from the germline V gene are ENHRY and SYGVKD. CDR3 nucleotide sequence: TGTGCCATCAGTGCGGGGGTAGTGGACGAGCAGTACGTC. This sequence encodes CAISAGVVDEQYV.

The chain has TRBV5-8 and TRBJ2-1; TRBD1 matches at 9 bases. Trimming removed 4 bases from V and 6 bases from J; junction bases left unmatched: 8. The CDR3 contains 15 residues. Germline CDR1 and CDR2: SGHTS and YDEGEE. The CDR3: CASSLGTGRGNEQFF. CDR3 coding DNA: TGTGCCAGCAGCCTCGGGACAGGGCGGGGCAATGAGCAGTTCTTC.

This chain connects TRBV27 to TRBJ1-1; D remains unclear. CDR3 length equals 11 residues. Germline-derived CDR1 and CDR2 are MNHEY and SMNVEV (reference sequence). The germline V and J ends were trimmed by 6 bases and 8 bases, with 10 bases remaining between them. The CDR3 loop reads CASRTPREAFF. Here the CDR3 DNA reads TGTGCCAGCAGGACACCCAGAGAAGCTTTCTTT.

The V and J genes are TRBV28 and TRBJ2-1, with 8 bases that match TRBD2. With V trimmed by 7 bases and J by 10 bases, 9 bases remained unmatched. From germline, CDR1 is MDHEN and CDR2 SYDVKM. This CDR3 is 13 amino acids long. The CDR3 is CASITPASGEQFF. DNA for the CDR3: TGTGCCAGCATAACCCCGGCTAGCGGGGAGCAGTTCTTC.

V usage is TRBV9 and J usage is TRBJ1-2, with 7 bases fitting TRBD1. The CDR3 has 14 residues. Trimming cost V 4 bases and J 7 bases; bases outside gene matches: 10. Looked up from germline, CDR1 is SGDLS and CDR2 is YYNGEE. CDR3 sequence (DNA): TGTGCCAGCAGCTCGTCCAGGGGGGCGACTGGCTACACCTTC. It encodes CASSSSRGATGYTF.

The rearrangement links TRBV7-9 to TRBJ2-3; D is undetermined. The CDR3 totals 15 residues. With 7 bases removed from V and 1 base from J, the gap between germline ends came to 15 bases. Germline-derived CDR1 and CDR2 are SEHNR and FQNEAQ (reference sequence). CDR3 residues: CASTGWAQRTDTQYF. CDR3 in DNA: TGTGCCAGCACCGGGTGGGCACAGCGCACAGATACGCAGTATTTT.

This clone occurred a few times. V and J are TRBV4-2 and TRBJ1-5; D not resolved. V dropped 3 bases and J dropped 0 bases, with 9 bases sitting between them. Germline lookup yields CDR1 LGHNA and CDR2 YNFKEQ. The CDR3 extends over 15 amino acids. CDR3 in amino acids: CASSQRGYSNQPQHF. In DNA form, the CDR3 reads TGTGCCAGCAGCCAGCGCGGTTATAGCAATCAGCCCCAGCATTTT.

This clone has just one count. The gene calls are TRBV18 and TRBJ2-3; TRBD1 aligns across 7 bases. The J segment lost 2 bases and the V segment lost 3 bases, leaving 11 bases of the junction unmatched. The germline V gene encodes CDR1 KGHSH and CDR2 LQKENI. The CDR3 contains 17 residues. CDR3: CASSPQRGQASTDTQYF. The CDR3 nucleotides are TGTGCCAGCTCACCCCAGAGAGGACAGGCGTCCACAGATACGCAGTATTTT.

The chain links TRBV29-1 to TRBJ1-2; the D is unclear. Germline CDR1 SQVTM, CDR2 ANQGSEA. The CDR3 has 13 amino acids. V was clipped by 4 bases and J by 2 bases, with 11 bases between them. The CDR3: CSVVWGGNYGYTF. Here the CDR3 DNA reads TGCAGCGTTGTCTGGGGAGGGAACTATGGCTACACCTTC.

This chain links TRBV19 with TRBJ1-6; no clear D gene. This CDR3 has 17 residues. Germline V gene lookup returns CDR1 LNHDA and CDR2 SQIVND (reference sequence). V was shortened by 1 base and J by 0 bases, with 10 bases between the two germline ends. CDR3 sequence reads: CASSIAYGGSYNSPLHF. CDR3 in DNA: TGTGCCAGTAGTATAGCTTATGGAGGCTCCTATAATTCACCCCTCCACTTT.

This chain connects TRBV4-1 to TRBJ2-7, with TRBD2 matching 11 bases. The CDR3 runs to 16 residues. Germline assignment: CDR1 MGHRA and CDR2 YSYEKL. V lost 0 bases to trimming and J lost 3 bases; unmatched junction nucleotides: 4. This CDR3 is CASSQDFSGRVYEQYF. In DNA form, the CDR3 reads TGCGCCAGCAGCCAAGATTTTAGCGGGAGGGTCTACGAGCAGTACTTC.

The rearrangement joins TRBV7-2 to TRBJ2-6, with TRBD1 matching over 7 bases. The germline gives CDR1 SGHTA, CDR2 FQGNSA. The length of the CDR3 is 18 residues. V was pared by 6 bases and J by 0 bases, with 11 bases of the junction left unmatched. Written as DNA, the CDR3 is TGTGCCAGCAGATCCCACGGGACAGCGTTCTCTGGGGCCAACGTCCTGACTTTC. Its protein product is CASRSHGTAFSGANVLTF.

The gene calls are TRBV6-1 and TRBJ1-1; 7 bases align to TRBD1. V trimming: 3 bases; J trimming: 3 bases; junction bases outside the gene matches: 4. The CDR3 has 14 residues. Germline CDR1 and CDR2: MNHNS and SASEGT. The CDR3 region is CASSDPDRYTEAFF. As DNA, the CDR3 is TGTGCCAGCAGTGACCCGGACAGGTACACTGAAGCTTTCTTT.

This CDR3 is CAISGQVRDTQYF. The CDR3 nucleotides read TGTGCCATCAGTGGACAGGTCAGGGATACGCAGTATTTT. The chain uses TRBV10-3 and TRBJ2-3; maybe TRBD1 (6 bases). Germline values: CDR1 ENHRY, CDR2 SYGVKD. The germline V and J ends were trimmed by 4 bases and 6 bases, with 11 bases remaining between them. CDR3 length: 13 amino acids.

The chain employs TRBV5-5 and TRBJ2-1, with TRBD2 matching 11 bases. V dropped 4 bases and J dropped 9; count of bases not matched to a gene: 12. Germline CDR1 SGHKS, CDR2 YYEKEE (reference sequence). The CDR3 length is 16 residues. In nucleotides, the CDR3 is TGTGCCAGCAGCCTTACTAGCGGGGGAAGGCTGCCTGAGCAGTTCTTC. Protein: CASSLTSGGRLPEQFF.

This chain uses TRBV2 with TRBJ2-3; perhaps TRBD1 as D (6 bases). Looked up from germline, CDR1 is SNHLY and CDR2 is FYNNEI. V lost 5 bases, J lost 1 base, and 16 bases lay in between. The CDR3 is made up of 16 amino acids. In nucleotides, the CDR3 is TGTGCCAGCAGTTTGGTCCAGGGGTGGGGCACAGATACGCAGTATTTT. Translation: CASSLVQGWGTDTQYF.

The chain couples TRBV5-1 to TRBJ1-1; 7 bases are shared with TRBD1. Germline CDR1 reads SGHRS; CDR2 reads YFSETQ. Unmatched junction bases numbered 5, after V lost 5 bases and J lost 1 base. The CDR3 sequence is 14 residues long. CDR3 protein: CASRTGTANTEAFF. DNA for the CDR3: TGCGCCAGCAGAACCGGGACAGCGAACACTGAAGCTTTCTTT.

V gene TRBV5-1 combines with J gene TRBJ2-3; D possibly corresponds to TRBD2 (6 bases). CDR1 and CDR2 from the germline V gene are SGHRS and YFSETQ. Trimming took 0 bases from V and 7 from J, leaving 15 bases between them. This CDR3 region has 15 residues. DNA for the CDR3: TGCGCCAGCAGCTTGGCGGAGGGAGAGGGTCATACGCAGTATTTT. Translating it yields CASSLAEGEGHTQYF.

This clone was observed a few times. The chain uses TRBV24-1 and TRBJ2-3; D ambiguous. This CDR3 region has 13 residues. The germline V and J ends were trimmed by 4 bases and 6 bases, with 10 bases remaining between them. The germline V gene has CDR1 KGHDR and CDR2 SFDVKD. CDR3 region: CATSENPEDTQYF. In DNA, the CDR3 is TGTGCCACCAGTGAGAATCCCGAGGATACGCAGTATTTT.

The chain recombines TRBV7-9 with TRBJ1-2; 9 bases align to TRBD1. CDR1 and CDR2 (germline): SEHNR, FQNEAQ (reference sequence). Trimming removed 5 bases from V and 2 bases from J; junction bases left unmatched: 3. The CDR3 runs to 14 residues. The CDR3 sequence: CASSRTGGNYGYTF. In DNA form, the CDR3 reads TGTGCCAGCAGCCGAACAGGGGGCAACTATGGCTACACCTTC.

V and J are TRBV5-1 and TRBJ2-5; no reliable D call. CDR1 and CDR2 (germline): SGHRS, YFSETQ. Trimming left V 2 bases short and J 1 base short, with 9 bases between. The CDR3 is 14 residues long. CDR3 nucleotide sequence: TGCGCCAGCAGCTTAGCGCGAGGCCAAGAGACCCAGTACTTC. This gives the protein CASSLARGQETQYF.

This clone was detected only once. The chain is built from TRBV7-9 and TRBJ1-4, with D possibly TRBD1 on 6 matching bases. Germline CDR1 reads SEHNR; CDR2 reads FQNEAQ (reference sequence). This CDR3 contains 14 residues. The germline V and J ends were trimmed by 5 bases and 8 bases, with 15 bases remaining between them. CDR3 bases: TGTGCCAGCAGCCCCCAGAGAGGACAGGAAAAACTGTTTTTT. Translation: CASSPQRGQEKLFF.

V and J are TRBV7-9 and TRBJ2-7; D unresolved. Per germline, CDR1 SEHNR and CDR2 FQNEAQ (reference sequence). The CDR3 sequence is 13 residues long. Trimming left V 0 bases short and J 3 bases short, with 6 bases between. The CDR3 spells CASSLAPFYEQYF. The CDR3 bases are TGTGCCAGCAGCTTAGCCCCTTTCTACGAGCAGTACTTC.